Listed below are T cell receptor beta chains from one sample, sequenced in a study of T cells after yellow fever vaccination. TCRdb processed the 5' RACE reads anew with MiXCR; each CDR3 protein has one entry. This sample has 110,000 to 150,000 distinct CDR3 sequences, with approximately 6.6% found just once. The source was CD4+ T cells sorted from PBMCs, collected 10 days after the yellow fever booster vaccination. The source of these receptors is a man aged 25 to 40 who received the YFV17D yellow fever vaccine. CDR3s include the opening cysteine and the closing phenylalanine or tryptophan. A D gene is named only where the DNA matches it firmly. Clone size appears in some rows only: once, few, many, or a class for an expanded clone.

V,size,D,J,DNA,CDR3
TRBV30,many,TRBD2,TRBJ2-1,TGTGCCTGGAGTAGCGGGAGGGTCCCGAATGAGCAGTTCTTC,CAWSSGRVPNEQFF
TRBV20-1,many,.,TRBJ2-4,TGCAGTGCTACTGACCTAAACATTCAGTACTTC,CSATDLNIQYF
TRBV20-1,many,TRBD2,TRBJ2-1,TGCAGTGCCGACTCCTTACTAGCGGGACTGAGCTCCTACAATGAGCAGTTCTTC,CSADSLLAGLSSYNEQFF
TRBV15,many,.,TRBJ2-3,TGTGCCACCAGCAGAGATTGGGGGGTCCCAGATACGCAGTATTTT,CATSRDWGVPDTQYF
TRBV9,many,.,TRBJ2-3,TGTGCCAGCAGCGCCGACCCTAGGGCAGATACGCAGTATTTT,CASSADPRADTQYF
TRBV29-1,many,.,TRBJ2-5,TGCAGCGTCGGGGGCCGGCAGGATCCGACCCAGTACTTC,CSVGGRQDPTQYF
TRBV20-1,many,TRBD2,TRBJ2-5,TGCAGTGCTAGAGCGGGGCTGAGCGGGACCACCGCATTCTTGATCCAAGAGACCCAGTACTTC,CSARAGLSGTTAFLIQETQYF
TRBV7-8,few,.,TRBJ1-1,TGTGCCAGCAGCTTAGAGTTGGGAACTGAAGCTTTCTTT,CASSLELGTEAFF
TRBV29-1,.,TRBD1,TRBJ2-1,TGCAGCGTAGAGGGACAGGGATCATATGAGCAGTTCTTC,CSVEGQGSYEQFF
TRBV19,many,.,TRBJ1-1,TGTGCCAGTAAGGAGACAGAGAAGAACACTGAAGCTTTCTTT,CASKETEKNTEAFF
TRBV7-8,few,TRBD1,TRBJ2-5,TGTGCCAGCAGCTTGGACAGGAGAGAGACCCAGTACTTC,CASSLDRRETQYF
TRBV20-1,many,.,TRBJ2-3,TGCAGTGCTAGAAGCCCGGCTAGCGCACCAGATACGCAGTATTTT,CSARSPASAPDTQYF
TRBV11-2,many,TRBD2,TRBJ2-3,TGTGCCAGCAGCTTCCAGACTAGCGGCACAGATACGCAGTATTTT,CASSFQTSGTDTQYF
TRBV7-2,many,.,TRBJ2-7,TGTGCCAGCAGCTTAGAGGCAGGACTCTACGAGCAGTACTTC,CASSLEAGLYEQYF
TRBV7-2,many,.,TRBJ1-2,TGTGCCAGCAGCTTAGCGCTGGAGGGCTACACCTTC,CASSLALEGYTF
TRBV7-9,many,.,TRBJ2-7,TGTGCCAGCCAACAGGGATCCTACGAGCAGTACTTC,CASQQGSYEQYF
TRBV7-2,few,.,TRBJ1-2,TGTGCCAGCAGCTTAGCTCCCCCAGAATCCTATGGCTACACCTTC,CASSLAPPESYGYTF
TRBV7-2,many,TRBD2,TRBJ2-7,TGTGCCAGCAGCCTACGGACTAGCGGGGGGACCTACGAGCAGTACTTC,CASSLRTSGGTYEQYF
TRBV24-1,many,.,TRBJ2-7,TGTGCCACAAACGATTGGATCGTCGAGCAGTACTTC,CATNDWIVEQYF
TRBV18,few,TRBD2,TRBJ2-3,TGTGCCAGCTCAACGCGGACTAGCGGGAGTTTGCCAGATACGCAGTATTTT,CASSTRTSGSLPDTQYF
TRBV27,.,TRBD1,TRBJ2-7,TGTGCCAGGACGGACAGGAACTACGAGCAGTACTTC,CARTDRNYEQYF
TRBV10-3,many,.,TRBJ2-3,TGTGCCATCAGTGGGGGCAGCCGCACAGATACGCAGTATTTT,CAISGGSRTDTQYF
TRBV27,many,TRBD2,TRBJ2-7,TGTGCCAGCAGTTTAGGGACTAGCGCGACCTACGAGCAGTACTTC,CASSLGTSATYEQYF
TRBV7-2,many,.,TRBJ2-2,TGTGCCAGCAGCTTTGAAAGCCGCGTAGCTGGGCTGTTTTTT,CASSFESRVAGLFF
TRBV19,many,.,TRBJ1-5,TGTGCCACAATGAGGTCAGGGGCTTTATGGCCCCAGCATTTT,CATMRSGALWPQHF
TRBV10-3,many,TRBD1,TRBJ2-1,TGTGCCATCAGTGAGTTAGGGCAGGGGGCCAGTGATGAGCAGTTCTTC,CAISELGQGASDEQFF
TRBV9,many,TRBD2,TRBJ2-1,TGTGCCAGCACCCCAACTAGCGGGGGTTACAATGAGCAGTTCTTC,CASTPTSGGYNEQFF
TRBV5-1,.,TRBD1,TRBJ2-1,TGCGCCAGCAGCTTGGATACCGGGACAGGGAAGTTCTTC,CASSLDTGTGKFF
TRBV7-7,many,TRBD2,TRBJ2-3,TGTGCTAGCAGCTTGGGACTAGCGGGAGATTCAGATACGCAGTATTTT,CASSLGLAGDSDTQYF
TRBV20-1,many,TRBD2,TRBJ2-7,TGCAGTGCTAGAGATCTAGCTAGCGGATCCTACGAGCAGTACTTC,CSARDLASGSYEQYF
TRBV4-2,.,.,TRBJ2-4,TGTGCCAGCAGCCCAGCGTGGGCCCCAAGCGGCGGAAAAGCCTCTCTAGCCAAAAACATTCAGTACTTC,CASSPAWAPSGGKASLAKNIQYF
TRBV29-1,many,.,TRBJ2-1,TGCAGCGTTGACTTGGGAGGTGATGAGCAGTTCTTC,CSVDLGGDEQFF
TRBV7-2,many,TRBD1,TRBJ2-2,TGTGCCAGCAGCTTAGCGGTGACAGGGGGACACACCGGGGAGCTGTTTTTT,CASSLAVTGGHTGELFF
TRBV4-3,.,TRBD1,TRBJ1-4,TGCGCCAGCAGCCCCGAAGGGGACAGCAGAACTAATGAAAAACTGTTTTTT,CASSPEGDSRTNEKLFF
TRBV3-1,.,.,TRBJ2-5,TGTGCCAGCAGCCAGCTAGCCCACGAGACCCAGTACTTC,CASSQLAHETQYF
TRBV12-3/TRBV12-4,.,.,TRBJ2-3,TGTGCCAGCTCCAAAGGGGGGGCGCCTCGTGCAGATACGCAGTATTTT,CASSKGGAPRADTQYF
TRBV7-2,few,.,TRBJ2-7,TGTGCCAGCAGCTTAGGAGTTTCCCCCTACGAGCAGTACTTC,CASSLGVSPYEQYF
TRBV7-9,many,.,TRBJ2-3,TGTGCCAGCAGCTTTGGGATCCACCGCGATACGCAGTATTTT,CASSFGIHRDTQYF
TRBV7-2,many,.,TRBJ2-7,TGTGCCAGCAGCTTAATCGCTGGGTCCTACGAGCAGTACTTC,CASSLIAGSYEQYF
TRBV20-1,many,TRBD2,TRBJ2-1,TGCAGTGCCCGGACTAGCACGGGTCGGGGGGAGCAGTTCTTC,CSARTSTGRGEQFF
TRBV5-1,many,.,TRBJ2-3,TGCGCCAGCAGCCCGTTCGGGGGGCCTACGCAGTATTTT,CASSPFGGPTQYF
TRBV11-2,many,.,TRBJ2-5,TGTGCCAGCAGCTACTCCCGGCCCGGTGGGACCCAGTACTTC,CASSYSRPGGTQYF
TRBV20-1,many,TRBD2,TRBJ2-3,TGCAGTGCCCTCGCCGCCGGGCGGGGGGATACGCAGTATTTT,CSALAAGRGDTQYF
TRBV19,many,.,TRBJ2-2,TGTGCCAGTAGTATAGAACGGCAGGGCACCGGGGAGCTGTTTTTT,CASSIERQGTGELFF
TRBV7-8,many,.,TRBJ1-5,TGTGCCAGCAGCTTCGCCCGCGGCAATCAGCCCCAGCATTTT,CASSFARGNQPQHF
TRBV7-3,many,TRBD2,TRBJ2-1,TGTGCCAGCAGCTCCCAAGCGGGGTCGAACAATGAGCAGTTCTTC,CASSSQAGSNNEQFF
TRBV7-6,many,TRBD1,TRBJ1-4,TGTGCCAGCAGCCGTTCACAGGGGAGGGAAAAACTGTTTTTT,CASSRSQGREKLFF
TRBV5-6,many,TRBD2,TRBJ2-4,TGTGCCAGCAGCCCGGGAGGGATAGCCAAAAACATTCAGTACTTC,CASSPGGIAKNIQYF
TRBV5-1,many,TRBD2,TRBJ2-1,TGCGCCAGCAGTAACCCTAGCGGGAGGGCGTATGAGCAGTTCTTC,CASSNPSGRAYEQFF
TRBV20-1,many,.,TRBJ2-3,TGCAGTGCGGGATTAGCGGTTAGGGATACGCAGTATTTT,CSAGLAVRDTQYF
TRBV6-1,many,TRBD2,TRBJ2-7,TGTGCCACCCGACTAGCGGGAGCGTACGAGCAGTACTTC,CATRLAGAYEQYF
TRBV5-6,many,TRBD2,TRBJ2-2,TGTGCCAGCAGCTCCGGACTAGCGGGACTTCCCGGGGAGCTGTTTTTT,CASSSGLAGLPGELFF
TRBV20-1,.,TRBD1,TRBJ1-1,TGCAGTGCTAGATCGCGGACAAGGGGGCTCGCTGAAGCTTTCTTT,CSARSRTRGLAEAFF